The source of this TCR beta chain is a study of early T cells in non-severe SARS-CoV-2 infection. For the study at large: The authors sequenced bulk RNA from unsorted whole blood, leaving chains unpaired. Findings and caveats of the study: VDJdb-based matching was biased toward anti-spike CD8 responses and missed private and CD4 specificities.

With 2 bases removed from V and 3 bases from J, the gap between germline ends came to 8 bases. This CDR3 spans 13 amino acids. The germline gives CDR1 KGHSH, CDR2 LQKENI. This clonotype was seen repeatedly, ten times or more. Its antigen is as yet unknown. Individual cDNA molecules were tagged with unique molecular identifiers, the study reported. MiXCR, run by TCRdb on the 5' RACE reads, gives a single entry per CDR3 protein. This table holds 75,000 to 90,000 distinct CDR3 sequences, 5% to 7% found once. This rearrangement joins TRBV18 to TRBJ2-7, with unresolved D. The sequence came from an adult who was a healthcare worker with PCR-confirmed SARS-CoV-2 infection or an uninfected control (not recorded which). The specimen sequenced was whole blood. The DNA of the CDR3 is TGTGCCAGCTCACCAAAGTCGTACTACGAGCAGTACTTC. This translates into CASSPKSYYEQYF.